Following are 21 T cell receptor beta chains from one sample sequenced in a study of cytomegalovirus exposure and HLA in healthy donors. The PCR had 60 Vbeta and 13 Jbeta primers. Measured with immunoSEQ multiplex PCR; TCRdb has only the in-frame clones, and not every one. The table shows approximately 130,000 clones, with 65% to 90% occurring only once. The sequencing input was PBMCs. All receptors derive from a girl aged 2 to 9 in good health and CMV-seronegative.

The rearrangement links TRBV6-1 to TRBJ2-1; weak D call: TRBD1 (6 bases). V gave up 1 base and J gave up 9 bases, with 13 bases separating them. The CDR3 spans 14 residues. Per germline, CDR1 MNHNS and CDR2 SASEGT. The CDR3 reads CASSEGAETGEQFF. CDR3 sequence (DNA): TGTGCCAGCAGTGAAGGGGCCGAGACAGGTGAGCAGTTCTTC.

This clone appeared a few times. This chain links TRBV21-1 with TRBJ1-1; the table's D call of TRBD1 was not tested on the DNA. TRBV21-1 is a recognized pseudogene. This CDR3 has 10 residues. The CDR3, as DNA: TGTGCCGGCCCCAACACTGAAGCTTTCTTT. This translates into CAGPNTEAFF.

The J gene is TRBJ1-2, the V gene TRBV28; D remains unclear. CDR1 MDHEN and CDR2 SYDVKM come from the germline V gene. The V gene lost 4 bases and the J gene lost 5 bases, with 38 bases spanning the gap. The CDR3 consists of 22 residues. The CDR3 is CASSSGMRWELAPSEVGYGYTF. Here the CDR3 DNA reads TGTGCCAGCAGTTCGGGGATGCGGTGGGAATTAGCCCCCTCGGAAGTGGGTTATGGCTACACCTTC.

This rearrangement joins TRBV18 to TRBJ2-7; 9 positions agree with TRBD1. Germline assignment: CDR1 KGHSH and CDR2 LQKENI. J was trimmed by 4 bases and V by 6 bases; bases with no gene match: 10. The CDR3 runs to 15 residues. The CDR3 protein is CASSVGQGALYEQYF. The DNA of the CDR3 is TGTGCCAGCTCGGTGGGACAGGGTGCCCTGTACGAGCAGTACTTC.

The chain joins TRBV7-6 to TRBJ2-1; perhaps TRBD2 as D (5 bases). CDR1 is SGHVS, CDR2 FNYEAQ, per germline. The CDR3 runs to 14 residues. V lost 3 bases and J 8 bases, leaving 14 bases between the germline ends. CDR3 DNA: TGTGCCAGCAGCTTGTCGGGGTGGGTCGATGAGCAGTTCTTC. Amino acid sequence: CASSLSGWVDEQFF.

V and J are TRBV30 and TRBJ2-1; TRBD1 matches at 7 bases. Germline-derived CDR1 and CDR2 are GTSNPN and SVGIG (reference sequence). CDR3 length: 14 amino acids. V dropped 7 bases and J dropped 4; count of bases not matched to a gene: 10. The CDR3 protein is CASTRQGTYNEQFF. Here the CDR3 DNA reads TGTGCCTCTACCAGACAGGGAACATACAATGAGCAGTTCTTC.

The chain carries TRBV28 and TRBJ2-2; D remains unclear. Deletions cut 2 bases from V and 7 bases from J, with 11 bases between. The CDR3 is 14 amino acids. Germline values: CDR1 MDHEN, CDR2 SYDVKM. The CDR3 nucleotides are TGTGCCAGCAGTTTAGATCGGTTGTTCGGGGAGCTGTTTTTT. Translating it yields CASSLDRLFGELFF.

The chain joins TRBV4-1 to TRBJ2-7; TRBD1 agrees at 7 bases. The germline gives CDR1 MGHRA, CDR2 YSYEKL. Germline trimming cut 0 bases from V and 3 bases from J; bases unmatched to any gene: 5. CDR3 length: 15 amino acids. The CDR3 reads CASSQEGRGFYEQYF. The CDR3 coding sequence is TGCGCCAGCAGCCAAGAGGGCAGGGGGTTCTACGAGCAGTACTTC.

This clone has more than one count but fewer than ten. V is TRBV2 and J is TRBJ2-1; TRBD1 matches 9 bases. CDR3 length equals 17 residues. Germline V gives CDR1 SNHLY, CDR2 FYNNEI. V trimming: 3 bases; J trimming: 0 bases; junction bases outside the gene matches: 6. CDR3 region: CASSDGTGSLSYNEQFF. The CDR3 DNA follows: TGTGCCAGCAGTGACGGGACAGGGTCTCTCTCCTACAATGAGCAGTTCTTC.

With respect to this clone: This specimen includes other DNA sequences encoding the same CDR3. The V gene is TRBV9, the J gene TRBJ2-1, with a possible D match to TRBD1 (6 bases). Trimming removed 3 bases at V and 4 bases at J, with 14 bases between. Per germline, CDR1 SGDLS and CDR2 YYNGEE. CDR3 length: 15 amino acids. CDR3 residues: CASSATGVSYNEQFF. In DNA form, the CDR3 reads TGTGCCAGCAGCGCGACAGGTGTTTCTTACAATGAGCAGTTCTTC.

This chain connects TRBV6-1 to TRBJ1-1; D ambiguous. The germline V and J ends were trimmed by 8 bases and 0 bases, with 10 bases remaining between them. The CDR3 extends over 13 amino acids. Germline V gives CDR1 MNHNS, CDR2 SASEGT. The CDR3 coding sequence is TGTGCCAGCCACGGCAGGCTGAACACTGAAGCTTTCTTT. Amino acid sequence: CASHGRLNTEAFF.

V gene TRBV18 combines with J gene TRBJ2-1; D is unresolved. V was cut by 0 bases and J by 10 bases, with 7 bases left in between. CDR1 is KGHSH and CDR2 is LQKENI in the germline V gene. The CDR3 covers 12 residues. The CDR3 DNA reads TGTGCCAGCTCACCACCGGTTGGCGAGCAGTTCTTC. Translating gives CASSPPVGEQFF.

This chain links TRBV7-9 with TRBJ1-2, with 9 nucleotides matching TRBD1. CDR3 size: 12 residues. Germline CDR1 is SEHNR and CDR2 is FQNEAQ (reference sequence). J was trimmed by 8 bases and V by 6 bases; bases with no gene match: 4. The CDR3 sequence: CASSWTGEGYTF. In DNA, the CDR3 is TGTGCCAGCAGTTGGACAGGGGAAGGCTACACCTTC. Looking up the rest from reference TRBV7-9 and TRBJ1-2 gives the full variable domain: DTGVSQNPRHKITKRGQNVTFRCDPISEHNRLYWYRQTLGQGPEFLTYFQNEAQLEKSRLLSDRFSAERPKGSFSTLEIQRTEQGDSAMYLCASSWTGEGYTFGSGTRLTVV.

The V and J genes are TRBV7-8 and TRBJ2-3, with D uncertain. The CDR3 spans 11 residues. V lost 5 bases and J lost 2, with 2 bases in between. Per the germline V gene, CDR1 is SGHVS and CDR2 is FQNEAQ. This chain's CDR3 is CASSHTDTQYF. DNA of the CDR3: TGTGCCAGCAGCCACACAGATACGCAGTATTTT. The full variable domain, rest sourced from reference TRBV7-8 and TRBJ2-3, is GAGVSQSPRYKVAKRGQDVALRCDPISGHVSLFWYQQALGQGPEFLTYFQNEAQLDKSGLPSDRFFAERPEGSVSTLKIQRTQQEDSAVYLCASSHTDTQYFGPGTRLTVL.

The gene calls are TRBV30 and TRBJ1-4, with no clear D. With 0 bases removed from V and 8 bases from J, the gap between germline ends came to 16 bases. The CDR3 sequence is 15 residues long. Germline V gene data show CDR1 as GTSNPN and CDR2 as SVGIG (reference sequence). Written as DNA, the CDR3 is TGTGCCTGGAGTGTACTAGGGCAGCCAGGCGAAAAACTGTTTTTT. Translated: CAWSVLGQPGEKLFF.

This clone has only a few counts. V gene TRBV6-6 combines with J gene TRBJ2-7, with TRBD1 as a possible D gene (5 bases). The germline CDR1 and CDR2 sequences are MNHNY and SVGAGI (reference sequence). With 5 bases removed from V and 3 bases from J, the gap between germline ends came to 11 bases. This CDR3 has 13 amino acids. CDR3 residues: CASSIQAIYEQYF. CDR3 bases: TGTGCCAGCAGTATACAGGCGATCTACGAGCAGTACTTC.

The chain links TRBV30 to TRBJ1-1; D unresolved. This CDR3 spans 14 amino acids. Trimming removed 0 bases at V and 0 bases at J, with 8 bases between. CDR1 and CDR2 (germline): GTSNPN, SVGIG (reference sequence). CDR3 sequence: CAWSVTLMNTEAFF. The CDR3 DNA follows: TGTGCCTGGAGTGTGACACTTATGAACACTGAAGCTTTCTTT.

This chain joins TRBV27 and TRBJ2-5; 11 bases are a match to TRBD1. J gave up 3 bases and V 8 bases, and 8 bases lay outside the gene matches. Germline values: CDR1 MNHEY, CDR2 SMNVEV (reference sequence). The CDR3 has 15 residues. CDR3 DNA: TGTGCCAGCCAATCGGGACAGGGGGTTGAAGAGACCCAGTACTTC. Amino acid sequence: CASQSGQGVEETQYF.

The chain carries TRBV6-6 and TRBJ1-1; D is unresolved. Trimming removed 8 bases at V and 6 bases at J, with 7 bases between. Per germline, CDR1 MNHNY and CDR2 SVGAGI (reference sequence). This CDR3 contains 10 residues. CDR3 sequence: CASLGAEAFF. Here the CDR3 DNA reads TGTGCCAGCTTGGGAGCTGAAGCTTTCTTT.

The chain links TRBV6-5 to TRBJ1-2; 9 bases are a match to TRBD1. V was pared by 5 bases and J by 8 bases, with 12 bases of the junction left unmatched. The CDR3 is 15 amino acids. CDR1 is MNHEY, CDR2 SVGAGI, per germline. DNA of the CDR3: TGTGCCAGCAGTCGGACGACCGGGACAGGGAAAGGCTACACCTTC. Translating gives CASSRTTGTGKGYTF.

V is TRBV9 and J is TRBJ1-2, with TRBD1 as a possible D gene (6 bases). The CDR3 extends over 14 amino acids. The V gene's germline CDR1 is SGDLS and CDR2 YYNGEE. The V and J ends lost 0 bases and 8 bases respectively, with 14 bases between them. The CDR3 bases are TGTGCCAGCAGCGTAGACCCAGGGGAGGGCGGCTACACCTTC. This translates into CASSVDPGEGGYTF.